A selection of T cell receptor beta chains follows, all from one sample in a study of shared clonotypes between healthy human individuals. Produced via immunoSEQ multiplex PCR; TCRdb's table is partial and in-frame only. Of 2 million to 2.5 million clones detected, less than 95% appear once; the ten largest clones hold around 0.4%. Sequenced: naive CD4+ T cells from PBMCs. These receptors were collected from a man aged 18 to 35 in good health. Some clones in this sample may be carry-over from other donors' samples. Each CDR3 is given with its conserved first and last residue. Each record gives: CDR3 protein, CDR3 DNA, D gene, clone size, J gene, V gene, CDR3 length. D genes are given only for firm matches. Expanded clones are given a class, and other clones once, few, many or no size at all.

CDR3: CASSLGLGAPRGYTF; DNA: TGTGCCAGCAGCTTGGGGCTCGGGGCCCCCAGGGGCTACACCTTC; D: -; size: -; J: TRBJ1-2; V: TRBV5-6; length: 15
CDR3: CASSQDGGGGNQPQHF; DNA: TGCGCCAGCAGCCAAGATGGTGGCGGTGGCAATCAGCCCCAGCATTTT; D: -; size: -; J: TRBJ1-5; V: TRBV4-3; length: 16
CDR3: CASSGSERPGSYGYTF; DNA: TGTGCCAGCTCAGGGTCAGAACGCCCGGGGTCCTATGGCTACACCTTC; D: -; size: -; J: TRBJ1-2; V: TRBV18; length: 16
CDR3: CASSMLGRSSYNEQFF; DNA: TGTGCCAGTAGCATGCTCGGCAGGAGCTCCTACAATGAGCAGTTCTTC; D: -; size: -; J: TRBJ2-1; V: TRBV19; length: 16
CDR3: CASSRPVGTEEAFF; DNA: TGTGCCAGTAGTCGCCCCGTGGGCACGGAGGAAGCTTTCTTT; D: -; size: -; J: TRBJ1-1; V: TRBV19; length: 14
CDR3: CASSALAVGGNEQFF; DNA: TGTGCCAGCAGTGCACTAGCGGTAGGAGGCAATGAGCAGTTCTTC; D: TRBD2; size: -; J: TRBJ2-1; V: TRBV27; length: 15
CDR3: CASSFRGGGTGELFF; DNA: TGTGCCAGCAGCTTTAGGGGAGGGGGCACCGGGGAGCTGTTTTTT; D: -; size: once; J: TRBJ2-2; V: TRBV7-2; length: 15
CDR3: CASSPMAGLGLGNIQYF; DNA: TGTGCCAGCAGCCCCATGGCGGGGTTGGGTTTGGGAAACATTCAGTACTTC; D: -; size: -; J: TRBJ2-4; V: TRBV28; length: 17
CDR3: CAIKRQARSNQPQHF; DNA: TGTGCCATAAAAAGACAGGCAAGAAGCAATCAGCCCCAGCATTTT; D: -; size: -; J: TRBJ1-5; V: TRBV5-8; length: 15
CDR3: CASSFTAVDWKAFF; DNA: TGTGCCAGCAGCTTCACTGCCGTAGACTGGAAAGCTTTCTTT; D: -; size: -; J: TRBJ1-1; V: TRBV7-8; length: 14
CDR3: CATEGQGAPGANVLTF; DNA: TGTGCCACCGAAGGACAGGGGGCCCCTGGGGCCAACGTCCTGACTTTC; D: TRBD1; size: once; J: TRBJ2-6; V: TRBV28; length: 16
CDR3: CASSLLSGGEQFF; DNA: TGTGCCAGCAGCTTACTCAGCGGTGGTGAGCAGTTCTTC; D: -; size: once; J: TRBJ2-1; V: TRBV7-3; length: 13
CDR3: CASSTQDGNYGYTF; DNA: TGTGCCAGCAGCACCCAGGACGGGAACTATGGCTACACCTTC; D: -; size: -; J: TRBJ1-2; V: TRBV9; length: 14
CDR3: CASSPGTSSYEQYF; DNA: TGTGCCAGCTCACCCGGGACTAGCTCTTACGAGCAGTACTTC; D: TRBD2; size: -; J: TRBJ2-7; V: TRBV18; length: 14
CDR3: CASSRQSGRAYEQYF; DNA: TGCGCCAGCAGCCGCCAAAGCGGGAGGGCCTACGAGCAGTACTTC; D: TRBD2; size: -; J: TRBJ2-7; V: TRBV4-1; length: 15
CDR3: CASSDRPRGYNEKLFF; DNA: TGTGCCAGCAGCGACCGACCCAGGGGTTATAATGAAAAACTGTTTTTT; D: -; size: -; J: TRBJ1-4; V: TRBV7-6; length: 16
CDR3: CASSSAQGGTEAFF; DNA: TGCGCCAGCAGCTCGGCTCAAGGAGGAACTGAAGCTTTCTTT; D: -; size: -; J: TRBJ1-1; V: TRBV5-1; length: 14
CDR3: CASGSYGELFF; DNA: TGTGCCAGCGGGAGTTACGGGGAGCTGTTTTTT; D: -; size: -; J: TRBJ2-2; V: TRBV2; length: 11
CDR3: CASSWTGGNIQYF; DNA: TGTGCCAGCAGCTGGACAGGGGGGAACATTCAGTACTTC; D: TRBD1; size: -; J: TRBJ2-4; V: TRBV7-3; length: 13
CDR3: CASSLNRNTDTQYF; DNA: TGTGCCAGCAGCCTCAACCGTAACACAGATACGCAGTATTTT; D: -; size: -; J: TRBJ2-3; V: TRBV6-1; length: 14
CDR3: CASSTQGNYGYTF; DNA: TGTGCCAGCAGTACCCAGGGGAACTATGGCTACACCTTC; D: -; size: -; J: TRBJ1-2; V: TRBV2; length: 13
CDR3: CASTEQGDSNQPQHF; DNA: TGTGCCAGCACCGAACAGGGGGATAGCAATCAGCCCCAGCATTTT; D: TRBD1; size: -; J: TRBJ1-5; V: TRBV2; length: 15
CDR3: CASSVGGLGNQPQHF; DNA: TGTGCCAGCAGCGTAGGGGGGCTGGGCAATCAGCCCCAGCATTTT; D: -; size: -; J: TRBJ1-5; V: TRBV9; length: 15
CDR3: CAWRQGVYGYTF; DNA: TGTGCCTGGAGACAGGGGGTCTATGGCTACACCTTC; D: TRBD1; size: -; J: TRBJ1-2; V: TRBV30; length: 12
CDR3: CASSEEGREGEKLFF; DNA: TGTGCCAGCAGTGAAGAGGGCAGGGAGGGTGAAAAACTGTTTTTT; D: -; size: -; J: TRBJ1-4; V: TRBV2; length: 15
CDR3: CASSPREGAVGYEQYF; DNA: TGTGCCAGCAGCCCTCGAGAGGGGGCGGTGGGGTACGAGCAGTACTTC; D: TRBD1; size: -; J: TRBJ2-7; V: TRBV27; length: 16
CDR3: CASSHQDRRGGYTF; DNA: TGTGCCAGCAGCCACCAGGACAGGAGAGGTGGCTACACCTTC; D: TRBD1; size: -; J: TRBJ1-2; V: TRBV5-4; length: 14
CDR3: CASSITGSGISPQHF; DNA: TGTGCCAGTAGTATCACAGGGTCGGGCATCAGCCCCCAGCATTTT; D: -; size: -; J: TRBJ1-5; V: TRBV19; length: 15
CDR3: CASSLLDQPQHF; DNA: TGTGCCAGCAGCTTACTCGACCAGCCCCAGCATTTT; D: -; size: -; J: TRBJ1-5; V: TRBV5-6; length: 12
CDR3: CASSRGLPGELFF; DNA: TGCGCCAGCAGTCGCGGGCTCCCCGGGGAGCTGTTTTTT; D: -; size: -; J: TRBJ2-2; V: TRBV4-1; length: 13
CDR3: CASSSAGLSYNEQFF; DNA: TGTGCCAGCAGCTCAGCGGGGCTCTCCTACAATGAGCAGTTCTTC; D: TRBD2; size: once; J: TRBJ2-1; V: TRBV7-9; length: 15
CDR3: CASSLVRQDTDTQYF; DNA: TGTGCCAGCAGCTTAGTGCGGCAAGACACAGATACGCAGTATTTT; D: -; size: once; J: TRBJ2-3; V: TRBV7-2; length: 15
CDR3: CSARRSRELFF; DNA: TGCAGTGCTAGACGCTCACGGGAGCTGTTTTTT; D: -; size: -; J: TRBJ2-2; V: TRBV20-1; length: 11